The 26 T cell receptor beta chains listed next were all sequenced from one sample in a study of naive and memory T cell subsets. The library had UMIs added by 3' ligation of an oligonucleotide to TCR cDNA. Four PCR rounds used nested alpha and beta constant region primers plus the SP2 primer. In TCRdb, the 5' RACE reads were re-called with MiXCR into one record per CDR3 protein. The table has about 62,000 distinct CDR3 sequences, 8% to 9% seen once; the top ten hold 15% to 20%. The receptor source for this set is a female donor in good health.

This clonotype was detected a few times. The chain links TRBV5-4 to TRBJ2-1, with 10 bases that match TRBD1. The CDR3 length is 18 residues. Germline V gene data show CDR1 as SGHNT and CDR2 as YYREEE (reference sequence). Losses at the gene ends were 1 base for V and 1 base for J; bases not matched to a gene: 8. The CDR3 protein is CASSLWGQGPASYNEQFF. The DNA for the CDR3 is TGTGCCAGCAGCTTGTGGGGACAGGGGCCCGCTTCCTACAATGAGCAGTTCTTC.

Many counts were recorded for this clonotype. The chain has TRBV3-1 and TRBJ1-2, with D maybe TRBD1 (5 bases). The CDR3 runs 14 residues. Per germline, CDR1 LGHDT and CDR2 YNNKEL (reference sequence). V dropped 1 base and J dropped 2 bases, with 8 bases sitting between them. The CDR3 loop reads CASSQAKGNYGYTF. The CDR3 coding sequence is TGTGCCAGCAGCCAAGCGAAGGGGAACTATGGCTACACCTTC.

There are a few counts of this clonotype. The chain's CDR3 is CASGAGTSDILYEQYF. CDR3 nucleotide sequence: TGCGCCAGCGGCGCCGGGACAAGTGATATCCTCTACGAGCAGTACTTC. The V call is TRBV5-1, the J call TRBJ2-7, with D possibly TRBD1 on 6 matching bases. CDR1 and CDR2 from the germline V gene are SGHRS and YFSETQ. Trimming shortened V by 7 bases and J by 3 bases, and 23 bases separated the two germline ends. The CDR3 extends over 16 amino acids.

The V gene is TRBV9, the J gene TRBJ1-6; no firm D call. V was clipped by 0 bases and J by 7 bases, with 11 bases between them. Germline assignment: CDR1 SGDLS and CDR2 YYNGEE. The length of the CDR3 is 15 residues. The DNA of the CDR3 is TGTGCCAGCAGCGTAGAACTCCAGGCAAATTCACCCCTCCACTTT. It encodes CASSVELQANSPLHF. The variable domain in full, with the rest retrieved from reference TRBV9 and TRBJ1-6, is DSGVTQTPKHLITATGQRVTLRCSPRSGDLSVYWYQQSLDQGLQFLIQYYNGEERAKGNILERFSAQQFPDLHSELNLSSLELGDSALYFCASSVELQANSPLHFGNGTRLTVT.

This clonotype was seen repeatedly, ten times or more. This chain uses TRBV12-3 or TRBV12-4 with TRBJ2-1; 7 bases align to TRBD1. The CDR3 has 14 residues. Germline trimming cut 5 bases from V and 2 bases from J; bases unmatched to any gene: 3. CDR3 protein: CASSKGQAYNEQFF. The CDR3 DNA is TGTGCCAGCAGTAAAGGACAGGCCTACAATGAGCAGTTCTTC.

The chain recombines TRBV19 with TRBJ2-3, with 9 bases that match TRBD1. CDR1 and CDR2 from the germline V gene are LNHDA and SQIVND (reference sequence). The CDR3 spans 17 residues. V trimming: 7 bases; J trimming: 4 bases; junction bases outside the gene matches: 15. The CDR3 spells CASTRRAGTGYPDTQYF. The DNA of the CDR3 is TGTGCCAGTACCCGCAGAGCAGGGACAGGGTACCCAGATACGCAGTATTTT.

The chain's CDR3 is CASSRPGEGADIQYF. The CDR3 DNA sequence: TGCGCCAGCAGCCGCCCTGGAGAAGGGGCGGACATTCAGTACTTC. The chain employs TRBV4-1 and TRBJ2-4, with a tentative D call TRBD1 (5 bases). Trimming stripped 4 bases from V and 8 bases from J, with 18 bases between. The germline gives CDR1 MGHRA, CDR2 YSYEKL. The CDR3 is made up of 15 amino acids.

The chain combines TRBV6-5 with TRBJ1-1; maybe TRBD1 (6 bases). CDR1 MNHEY and CDR2 SVGAGI come from the germline V gene. The CDR3 length is 14 residues. V shed 7 bases and J shed 1 base, with 13 bases lying between them. CDR3 sequence (DNA): TGTGCCAGCATGAGGAGACAGGCGAACACTGAAGCTTTCTTT. It codes for CASMRRQANTEAFF.

This clonotype showed up just a few times. This chain uses TRBV6-5 with TRBJ1-1; D is possibly TRBD1 (5 bases). With 2 bases removed from V and 7 bases from J, the gap between germline ends came to 14 bases. Germline V CDR1 and CDR2: MNHEY, SVGAGI. CDR3 length: 14 residues. The CDR3: CASSYDWGRHEAFF. CDR3 DNA sequence: TGTGCCAGCAGTTACGACTGGGGGAGGCATGAAGCTTTCTTT.

This clonotype has only a few counts. The rearrangement links TRBV20-1 to TRBJ2-1; the match to TRBD2 covers 11 bases. Trimming at V came to 6 bases and at J to 6 bases, leaving 7 bases not matched to a gene. Germline CDR1 reads DFQATT; CDR2 reads SNEGSKA (reference sequence). The CDR3 contains 14 residues. The CDR3 loop reads CSAIAGGLINEQFF. CDR3 DNA: TGCAGTGCGATAGCGGGGGGGCTTATCAATGAGCAGTTCTTC.

This clonotype has more than one count but fewer than ten. The chain couples TRBV11-2 to TRBJ1-6; D may be TRBD1 (5 bases). Deletions cut 3 bases from V and 9 bases from J, with 24 bases between. CDR1 is SGHAT and CDR2 is FQNNGV in the germline V gene. The CDR3 runs to 18 residues. CDR3 in DNA: TGTGCCAGCAGCTTTTTTTCGTGGTGGAGGGGCGGTGGTTCACCCCTCCACTTT. Amino acid sequence: CASSFFSWWRGGGSPLHF.

The chain uses TRBV4-1 and TRBJ1-4; 8 nucleotides agree with TRBD1. The CDR3 has 14 amino acids. From germline, CDR1 is MGHRA and CDR2 YSYEKL. The trim removed 8 bases at V and 7 bases at J, leaving 9 bases unmatched. DNA of the CDR3: TGCGCCAGCCATCGGACAGGGATAGGTGAAAAACTGTTTTTT. Protein product: CASHRTGIGEKLFF.

A few counts support this clonotype. This chain connects TRBV28 to TRBJ2-1, with 11 bases that match TRBD1. CDR3 length equals 18 residues. Trimming took 5 bases from V and 7 from J; bases not matched to a gene: 16. Germline V lookup: CDR1 MDHEN, CDR2 SYDVKM. CDR3 in amino acids: CASSPRTGGLVGGNEQFF. The DNA of the CDR3 is TGTGCCAGCAGTCCCCGGACAGGGGGCTTAGTGGGGGGGAATGAGCAGTTCTTC.

The sample holds a few counts of this clonotype. The V gene is TRBV19, the J gene TRBJ2-7; perhaps D is TRBD1 or TRBD2 (6 bases each). V dropped 11 bases and J dropped 4 bases, with 15 bases sitting between them. The CDR3 runs to 12 residues. The germline V gene has CDR1 LNHDA and CDR2 SQIVND (reference sequence). The CDR3 coding sequence is TGTGCCTCCCGAGGGGGGCCATACGAGCAGTACTTC. Amino acid sequence: CASRGGPYEQYF.

This clonotype occurred a few times. The V gene is TRBV11-3, the J gene TRBJ2-2; 7 bases fit TRBD2. Germline V CDR1 and CDR2: SGHNT, YENEEA. This CDR3 spans 13 amino acids. V trimming: 5 bases; J trimming: 7 bases; junction bases outside the gene matches: 4. CDR3 residues: CASSGGVGGELFF. CDR3 nucleotide sequence: TGTGCCAGCAGCGGGGGGGTCGGCGGGGAGCTGTTTTTT.

This clonotype has more than one count but fewer than ten. The CDR3 nucleotides are TGTGCCAGCAGTCGACCGGGACAACACTACAATGAGCAGTTCTTC. This gives the protein CASSRPGQHYNEQFF. The J gene is TRBJ2-1, the V gene TRBV27, with a tentative D call TRBD1 (6 bases). The CDR3 spans 15 residues. Trimming cost V 5 bases and J 3 bases, with 14 bases left between them. Germline V gene data show CDR1 as MNHEY and CDR2 as SMNVEV (reference sequence).

The sample holds a few counts of this clonotype. J is TRBJ1-6 and V is TRBV6-5, with no clear D. Germline CDR1 and CDR2: MNHEY and SVGAGI. This CDR3 spans 15 amino acids. Trimming took off 2 bases at V and 7 bases at J, with 12 bases between the two ends. The DNA of the CDR3 is TGTGCCAGCAGTTACGCCGGGTTTGGCAATTCACCCCTCCACTTT. It codes for CASSYAGFGNSPLHF.

This clonotype was counted between two and nine times. This chain uses TRBV20-1 with TRBJ1-1, with a possible D match to TRBD1 (5 bases). Per germline, CDR1 DFQATT and CDR2 SNEGSKA (reference sequence). V dropped 0 bases and J dropped 8 bases, with 16 bases sitting between them. The CDR3 loop spans 14 amino acids. The CDR3 protein is CSARDPGRSSEAFF. The DNA of the CDR3 is TGCAGTGCTAGAGACCCGGGACGATCGTCGGAAGCTTTCTTT.

The chain combines TRBV12-3 or TRBV12-4 with TRBJ2-3; 11 nucleotides line up with TRBD1. V lost 6 bases, J lost 9 bases, and 5 bases stayed unmatched. The CDR3 spans 13 residues. The CDR3 DNA sequence: TGTGCCAGCAGCAACTGGGACAGGGGGACGCAGTATTTT. This gives the protein CASSNWDRGTQYF.

In this sample, this clonotype turned up many times. The rearrangement links TRBV20-1 to TRBJ1-5, with 7 bases that match TRBD1. The CDR3 sequence is 15 residues long. V dropped 6 bases and J dropped 0; count of bases not matched to a gene: 8. Per germline, CDR1 DFQATT and CDR2 SNEGSKA (reference sequence). The CDR3 region is CSASKQGNSNQPQHF. CDR3 bases: TGCAGTGCGTCAAAACAGGGGAATAGCAATCAGCCCCAGCATTTT.

V usage is TRBV20-1 and J usage is TRBJ1-1; a possible D gene is TRBD1 (6 bases). The CDR3 loop spans 17 amino acids. Germline CDR1 is DFQATT and CDR2 is SNEGSKA (reference sequence). V lost 6 bases to trimming and J lost 2 bases, with 25 bases between them. The CDR3 is CSARPGNRVGKNTEAFF. The CDR3 nucleotides are TGCAGTGCCAGGCCCGGGAACAGGGTTGGGAAAAACACTGAAGCTTTCTTT.

This clonotype showed up just a few times. This chain joins TRBV30 and TRBJ1-2, with 8 bases matching TRBD1. Trimming at V came to 4 bases and at J to 4 bases, leaving 11 bases not matched to a gene. The CDR3 is made up of 15 amino acids. Germline CDR1 reads GTSNPN; CDR2 reads SVGIG (reference sequence). The CDR3 sequence is CAWNRPGQVGYGYTF. CDR3 bases: TGTGCCTGGAACCGACCGGGACAGGTGGGCTATGGCTACACCTTC.

In this sample, this clonotype turned up many times. The chain links TRBV10-3 to TRBJ1-2; 8 nucleotides line up with TRBD1. The germline CDR1 and CDR2 sequences are ENHRY and SYGVKD. V lost 3 bases and J lost 3; bases outside the gene matches: 9. The CDR3 is 16 amino acids. CDR3 nucleotide sequence: TGTGCCATCAGTGAAGGTCAGGGGGCGAAGGACTATGGCTACACCTTC. It is translated as CAISEGQGAKDYGYTF.

This clonotype has just a few counts. The chain couples TRBV2 to TRBJ2-6, with a possible D match to TRBD1 (5 bases). The CDR3 contains 14 residues. The V gene lost 4 bases and the J gene lost 2 bases, with 6 bases spanning the gap. Looked up from germline, CDR1 is SNHLY and CDR2 is FYNNEI. Written as DNA, the CDR3 is TGTGCCAGCAGTGTAGGGGCTGGGGCCAACGTCCTGACTTTC. This sequence encodes CASSVGAGANVLTF.

This clonotype has just a few counts. The rearrangement uses TRBV5-1 and TRBJ2-1; 8 nucleotides agree with TRBD1. The CDR3 length is 15 residues. The ends lost 4 bases at V and 3 bases at J; junction bases unmatched: 6. Per germline, CDR1 SGHRS and CDR2 YFSETQ. CDR3 nucleotides: TGCGCCAGCAGCCCCGGACAGGGAGGCTACAATGAGCAGTTCTTC. Protein product: CASSPGQGGYNEQFF.

This clonotype was detected ten times or more. The gene calls are TRBV9 and TRBJ2-3; TRBD2 aligns across 7 bases. Germline V gene data show CDR1 as SGDLS and CDR2 as YYNGEE. The CDR3 spans 16 residues. J lost 2 bases, V lost 4 bases, and 10 bases had no gene match. For the CDR3, the DNA is TGTGCCAGCAGCTCCAGAGCGAGCGGGGTCACAGATACGCAGTATTTT. Amino acids: CASSSRASGVTDTQYF. The variable domain in full, with the rest retrieved from reference TRBV9 and TRBJ2-3, is DSGVTQTPKHLITATGQRVTLRCSPRSGDLSVYWYQQSLDQGLQFLIQYYNGEERAKGNILERFSAQQFPDLHSELNLSSLELGDSALYFCASSSRASGVTDTQYFGPGTRLTVL.